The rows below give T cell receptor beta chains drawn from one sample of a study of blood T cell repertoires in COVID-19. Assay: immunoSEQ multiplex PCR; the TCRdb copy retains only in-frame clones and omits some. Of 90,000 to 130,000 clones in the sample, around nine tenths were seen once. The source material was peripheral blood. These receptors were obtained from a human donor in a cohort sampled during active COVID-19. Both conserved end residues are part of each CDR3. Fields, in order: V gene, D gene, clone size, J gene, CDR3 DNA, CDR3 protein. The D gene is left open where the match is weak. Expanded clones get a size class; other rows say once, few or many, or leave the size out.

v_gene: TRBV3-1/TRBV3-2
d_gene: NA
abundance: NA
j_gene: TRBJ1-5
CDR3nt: TGTGCCAGCAGCCAAGATACAAACAATCAGCCCCAGCATTTT
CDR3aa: CASSQDTNNQPQHF

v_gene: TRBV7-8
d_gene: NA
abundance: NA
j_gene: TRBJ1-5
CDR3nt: TGTGCCAGCAGCTTAGAAGGGAGGTATCAGCCCCAGCATTTT
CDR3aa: CASSLEGRYQPQHF

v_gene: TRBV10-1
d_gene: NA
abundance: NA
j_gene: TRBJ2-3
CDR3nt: TGCGCCAGCAGTGAGTCGAGGGCAGATACGCAGTATTTT
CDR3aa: CASSESRADTQYF

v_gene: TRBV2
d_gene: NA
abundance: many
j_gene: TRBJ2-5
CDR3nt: NA
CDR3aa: CASSSSETQYF

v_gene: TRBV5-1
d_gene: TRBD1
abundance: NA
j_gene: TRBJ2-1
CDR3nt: TGCGCCAGCAGCTTCGACAGGGCCAATGAGCAGTTCTTC
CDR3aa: CASSFDRANEQFF

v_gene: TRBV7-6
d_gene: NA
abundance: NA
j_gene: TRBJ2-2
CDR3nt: TGTGCCAGCAGCTTAGCTTATAGAACCGGGGAGCTGTTTTTT
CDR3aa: CASSLAYRTGELFF

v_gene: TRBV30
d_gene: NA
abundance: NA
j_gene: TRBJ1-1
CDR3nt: TGTGCCTGGAGTGTCAGGAGGGGTCCTGAAGCTTTCTTT
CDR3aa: CAWSVRRGPEAFF

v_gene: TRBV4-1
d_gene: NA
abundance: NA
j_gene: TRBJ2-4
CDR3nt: TGCGCCAGCAGCCAACGGACTCCCATACAGTACTTC
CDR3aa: CASSQRTPIQYF

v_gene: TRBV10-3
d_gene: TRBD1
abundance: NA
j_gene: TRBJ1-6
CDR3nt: TGTGCCATCAGTGACCAGTTAGCGGGACAGCTTAATTCACCCCTCCACTTT
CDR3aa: CAISDQLAGQLNSPLHF

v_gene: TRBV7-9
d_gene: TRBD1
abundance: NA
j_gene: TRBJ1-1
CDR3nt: TGTGCCAGCAGCCCCGGGACAGCGAGTGCTTTCTTT
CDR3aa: CASSPGTASAFF

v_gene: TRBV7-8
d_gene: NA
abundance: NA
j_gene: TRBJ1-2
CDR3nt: TGTGCCAGCAGCTTACAGGGGATGGACTATGGCTACACCTTC
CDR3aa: CASSLQGMDYGYTF

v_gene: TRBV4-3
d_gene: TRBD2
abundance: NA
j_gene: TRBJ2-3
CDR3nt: TGCGCCAGCAGCCAAGCACAAGCGGGAGGGGCAGATACGCAGTATTTT
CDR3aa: CASSQAQAGGADTQYF

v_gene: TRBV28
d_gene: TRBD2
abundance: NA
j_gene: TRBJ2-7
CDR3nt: TGTGCCAGCAGTTCGTTAGCGGGAGCCACCTACGAGCAGTACTTC
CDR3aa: CASSSLAGATYEQYF

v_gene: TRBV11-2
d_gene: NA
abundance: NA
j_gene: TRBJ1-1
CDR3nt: TGTGCCAGCAGCTGGTTGGGCAGGGGCCACACTGAAGCTTTCTTT
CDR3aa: CASSWLGRGHTEAFF

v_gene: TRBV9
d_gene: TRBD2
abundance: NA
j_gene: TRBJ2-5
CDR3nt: TGTGCCAGCAGCTATACGGGGGGAGAGACCCAGTACTTC
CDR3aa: CASSYTGGETQYF

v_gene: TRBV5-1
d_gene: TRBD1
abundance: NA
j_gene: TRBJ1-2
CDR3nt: TGCGCCAGCAGCTTGGCCGGACAGGGTACGGTTGATGGCTACACCTTC
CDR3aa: CASSLAGQGTVDGYTF

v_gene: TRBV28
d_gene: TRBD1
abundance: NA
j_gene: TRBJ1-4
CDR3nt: TGTGCCAGCAGTTCCGGGACAGTAGCAACTAATGAAAAACTGTTTTTT
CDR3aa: CASSSGTVATNEKLFF

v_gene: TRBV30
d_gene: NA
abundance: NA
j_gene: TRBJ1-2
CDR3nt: TGTGCCTGGAGCCCAAATACCCACCGGGACTATGGCTACACCTTC
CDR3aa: CAWSPNTHRDYGYTF

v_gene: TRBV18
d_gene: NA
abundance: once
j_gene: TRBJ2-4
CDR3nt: TGTGCCAGCTCTCCTCCCGGGGTGTGGGGCATTCAGTACTTC
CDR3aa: CASSPPGVWGIQYF

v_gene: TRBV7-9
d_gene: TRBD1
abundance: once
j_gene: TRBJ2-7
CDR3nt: TGTGCCAGCAGCTTAGCGGACAGGCCATCGGGCGAGCAGTACTTC
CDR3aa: CASSLADRPSGEQYF

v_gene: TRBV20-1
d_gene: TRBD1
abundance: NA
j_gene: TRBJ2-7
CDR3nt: TGCAGTGCTAGTCGGACGGACAGGGGGCTTGCTTTC
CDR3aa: CSASRTDRGLAF

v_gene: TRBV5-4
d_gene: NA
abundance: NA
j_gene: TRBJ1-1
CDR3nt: TGTGCCAGCAGCTTTGGAGGGACCAAGACTGAAGCTTTCTTT
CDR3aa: CASSFGGTKTEAFF

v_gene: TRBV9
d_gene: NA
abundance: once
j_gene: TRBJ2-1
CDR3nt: TGTGCCAGCAGCGTAGAGAATCTAGAGGGTCATGAGCAGTTCTTC
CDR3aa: CASSVENLEGHEQFF

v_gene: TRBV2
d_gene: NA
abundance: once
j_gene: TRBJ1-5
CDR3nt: TGTGCCAGCAGCGAGAGGGGACAAGGCAATCAGCCCCAGCATTTT
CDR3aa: CASSERGQGNQPQHF